This T cell receptor (beta chain) was obtained from a study of blood T cell repertoires in COVID-19. Overall study context: Collection of acute and convalescent COVID-19 samples took place in the United States, Italy and Spain. T cells, B-cell-depleted T cells, or PBMCs provided the cDNA or gDNA that served as material.

Germline CDR1 and CDR2: LGHNA and YSLEER. Trimming took 0 bases from V and 5 from J, leaving 17 bases between them. The CDR3 spans 17 residues. Original analysis: Amplification of reference gene primers was used by the study to estimate nucleated cell counts. Measured with immunoSEQ multiplex PCR; TCRdb has only the in-frame clones, and not every one. Clone size and V and J calls were adopted from that table, with D and trimming inferred from the DNA. The table records about 250,000 clones, 87% of them present only once. The receptor comes from a man younger than 35 with active or convalescent COVID-19. This sequence joins TRBV4-3 and TRBJ1-5, with D perhaps matching TRBD1 (5 bases). Sequencing was done on a sample of peripheral blood. The CDR3 bases are TGCGCCAGCAGCCAAGAAATGCACAGGAATCTGGATCAGCCCCAGCATTTT. Amino acid sequence: CASSQEMHRNLDQPQHF.